A single sample is the source of the 2 T cell receptor beta chains below, sequenced in a study of blood T cell repertoires in COVID-19. TCRdb keeps only in-frame clones here, not all; method: immunoSEQ multiplex PCR. Of approximately 210,000 clones in the sample, approximately 90% were seen once. The sequenced sample was peripheral blood. The receptor set was obtained from a man between 40 and 49 years old with acute or convalescent COVID-19.

The chain employs TRBV14 and TRBJ1-2, with 7 nucleotides matching TRBD1. Trimming took 2 bases from V and 8 from J; bases not matched to a gene: 11. There are 15 residues in the CDR3. Per germline, CDR1 SGHDN and CDR2 FVKESK. CDR3 bases: TGTGCCAGCAGCCAAACTCTGACAGGGCAAGGAGGCTACACCTTC. Amino acid sequence: CASSQTLTGQGGYTF.

CDR3 nucleotides: TGTGCCAGCAGCTTGGACAGGGGTGAAAAACTGTTTTTT. Translation: CASSLDRGEKLFF. The chain links TRBV7-2 to TRBJ1-4, with TRBD1 matching 9 bases. CDR1 SGHTA and CDR2 FQGNSA come from the germline V gene. Germline trimming cut 3 bases from V and 7 bases from J; bases unmatched to any gene: 0. The CDR3 covers 13 residues.